This entry describes one TCR beta chain. The antigen remains unidentified. Though probably carrying unrecorded immune exposures, donors were nominally healthy at sampling. The record originates from a study of cytomegalovirus exposure and HLA in healthy donors. The study's findings and limits: The investigators catalogued 150 to 200 TCR beta chains as cytomegalovirus-associated. By HLA locus, TCR association rates varied in a later analysis, with DRB1 showing the most and HLA-C the fewest.

The PCR employed 60 Vbeta primers together with 13 Jbeta primers. Data came from immunoSEQ multiplex PCR; TCRdb stores just in-frame clones and leaves some out. Found here are 150,000 to 200,000 clones, about 70% of them singletons; the top ten hold less than 11%. V lost 7 bases, J lost 3 bases, and 10 bases lay in between. Germline CDR1 is SNHLY and CDR2 is FYNNEI. The CDR3 runs to 13 residues. The TCR originated in a man in his thirties or forties in good health and CMV-seropositive. The sample comprised PBMCs. The V call is TRBV2, the J call TRBJ1-5, with a possible D match to TRBD1 (6 bases). The CDR3 protein is CASKGQSNQPQHF. The CDR3 DNA reads TGTGCCAGCAAAGGACAGTCCAATCAGCCCCAGCATTTT.